These 30 T cell receptor beta chains were all obtained from the same sample, sequenced in a study of CD8 T cells in ankylosing spondylitis. Study findings and constraints: Several highly homologous variants made up a TCR beta motif, and this motif appeared characteristic of ankylosing spondylitis blood.

These TCRs' antigens remain unknown. MiXCR, applied by TCRdb to the 5' RACE reads, yields one record per CDR3 protein. The sample has 750,000 to 850,000 distinct CDR3 sequences, approximately 12% seen once. The sample consisted of blood, either unsorted or a sorted T cell fraction (not recorded which). The receptors originated from a male donor with ankylosing spondylitis.

This chain links TRBV20-1 with TRBJ1-2, with unresolved D. Trimming removed 3 bases from V and 0 bases from J, with 8 bases in between. The CDR3 spans 13 residues. Germline CDR1 and CDR2: DFQATT and SNEGSKA (reference sequence). In DNA form, the CDR3 reads TGCAGTGCTAGGCTAGATACTAACTATGGCTACACCTTC. Protein product: CSARLDTNYGYTF.

The rearrangement uses TRBV10-3 and TRBJ1-2; no definite D call. V was pared by 4 bases and J by 1 base, with 10 bases between. The CDR3 has 14 amino acids. Germline CDR1 reads ENHRY; CDR2 reads SYGVKD. CDR3 sequence reads: CAISVQTGNYGYTF. The CDR3 DNA reads as TGTGCCATCAGTGTGCAGACGGGTAACTATGGCTACACCTTC.

This clonotype turned up a few times. J is TRBJ2-7 and V is TRBV20-1, with D perhaps matching TRBD1 (6 bases). The V gene's germline CDR1 is DFQATT and CDR2 SNEGSKA (reference sequence). Trimming shortened V by 0 bases and J by 4 bases, and 16 bases separated the two germline ends. The CDR3 runs to 15 residues. The DNA of the CDR3 is TGCAGTGCTAGAGATTCGGGACAAATTCTATACGAGCAGTACTTC. This translates into CSARDSGQILYEQYF.

This clonotype was picked up many times. This chain uses TRBV5-1 with TRBJ1-6; D gene uncertain. This CDR3 comprises 14 residues. Trimming shortened V by 0 bases and J by 5 bases, and 6 bases separated the two germline ends. Germline V gene lookup returns CDR1 SGHRS and CDR2 YFSETQ. In nucleotides, the CDR3 is TGCGCCAGCAGCTTGGGATGGAATAATTCACCCCTCCACTTT. Protein product: CASSLGWNNSPLHF.

The chain is built from TRBV10-3 and TRBJ2-5; 7 nucleotides match TRBD2. The CDR3 has 13 amino acids. Germline V lookup: CDR1 ENHRY, CDR2 SYGVKD. V lost 10 bases to trimming and J lost 2 bases; unmatched junction nucleotides: 7. This chain's CDR3 is CATESGIQETQYF. The CDR3 region has the DNA TGTGCCACCGAAAGCGGGATTCAAGAGACCCAGTACTTC.

This chain links TRBV3-1 with TRBJ2-1, with D possibly matching TRBD2 (5 bases). The CDR3 runs 14 residues. Germline V gene sequence: CDR1 LGHDT, CDR2 YNNKEL (reference sequence). Trimming took 4 bases from V and 9 from J, leaving 16 bases between them. The CDR3 spells CASSRFLGALEQFF. The CDR3 DNA reads TGTGCCAGCAGCCGTTTCTTGGGAGCACTTGAGCAGTTCTTC.

In this sample, this clonotype turned up a few times. The chain carries TRBV7-2 and TRBJ2-2; the match to TRBD1 covers 8 bases. The CDR3 has 17 amino acids. The V and J ends lost 2 bases and 8 bases, in that order; junction bases with no gene match: 13. Germline CDR1 reads SGHTA; CDR2 reads FQGNSA. This CDR3 reads CASSLMGTGSIPGELFF. DNA for the CDR3: TGTGCCAGCAGCTTAATGGGGACAGGCTCGATCCCTGGGGAGCTGTTTTTT.

This clonotype was observed a handful of times. The chain combines TRBV24-1 with TRBJ2-6, with D hard to call. Trimming shortened V by 4 bases and J by 0 bases, and 6 bases separated the two germline ends. Germline assignment: CDR1 KGHDR and CDR2 SFDVKD. The CDR3 is 15 amino acids. The CDR3, as DNA: TGTGCCACCAGTGACTCTGTCTCTGGGGCCAACGTCCTGACTTTC. Translated, it gives CATSDSVSGANVLTF.

This chain uses TRBV7-2 with TRBJ2-5; 7 nucleotides agree with TRBD1. CDR3 length equals 15 residues. V shed 4 bases, J shed 5 bases, and the junction held 10 bases outside the gene matches. Germline V gives CDR1 SGHTA, CDR2 FQGNSA. CDR3 DNA: TGTGCCAGCAGCTCCGAAGGGGGCTTCTGGGAGACCCAGTACTTC. Translation gives CASSSEGGFWETQYF.

V gene TRBV5-1 combines with J gene TRBJ1-1; D gene ambiguous. The V end was cut by 0 bases, the J end by 10 bases, with 16 bases between. CDR1 is SGHRS and CDR2 is YFSETQ in the germline V gene. The CDR3 covers 14 residues. CDR3 in amino acids: CASSLETTGKRAFF. In DNA, the CDR3 is TGCGCCAGCAGCTTGGAGACTACGGGGAAGAGAGCTTTCTTT.

This clonotype has just a few counts. This rearrangement joins TRBV5-1 to TRBJ2-3; TRBD2 matches at 8 bases. The CDR3 length is 15 residues. The V and J ends lost 2 bases and 3 bases, in that order; junction bases with no gene match: 5. Germline-derived CDR1 and CDR2 are SGHRS and YFSETQ. DNA of the CDR3: TGCGCCAGCAGCTTAGCGGGAGTAATGACAGATACGCAGTATTTT. Protein product: CASSLAGVMTDTQYF.

CDR3 loop: CASSFFSGVTEAFF. The CDR3 DNA reads TGTGCCAGCAGCTTTTTTTCAGGGGTCACTGAAGCTTTCTTT. The V call is TRBV7-2, the J call TRBJ1-1, with a possible D match to TRBD1 (6 bases). The CDR3 length is 14 residues. Trimming took 3 bases from V and 4 from J, leaving 12 bases between them. From germline, CDR1 is SGHTA and CDR2 FQGNSA.

The chain couples TRBV6-5 to TRBJ1-2; 8 bases fit TRBD1. The CDR3 contains 17 residues. V lost 1 base, J lost 8 bases, and 15 bases stayed unmatched. Germline V gene data show CDR1 as MNHEY and CDR2 as SVGAGI. CDR3 protein: CASSYFDRGRRDQGYTF. The CDR3 DNA reads TGTGCCAGCAGTTACTTCGACAGGGGCAGGAGGGATCAGGGCTACACCTTC.

This chain links TRBV28 with TRBJ2-5; unclear D gene. V was cut by 3 bases and J by 2 bases, with 10 bases left in between. CDR3 size: 14 residues. CDR1 is MDHEN and CDR2 is SYDVKM in the germline V gene. The CDR3 protein is CASSLWTAQETQYF. The CDR3 nucleotides read TGTGCCAGCAGTTTGTGGACGGCTCAAGAGACCCAGTACTTC.

This clonotype was seen a few times. The V gene is TRBV4-3, the J gene TRBJ2-1; TRBD1 aligns across 7 bases. This CDR3 contains 14 residues. The V gene end was trimmed by 1 base and the J gene end by 6 bases; junction bases not matched to a gene: 3. Germline values: CDR1 LGHNA, CDR2 YSLEER. This chain's CDR3 is CASSQVTGINEQFF. The CDR3 DNA follows: TGCGCCAGCAGCCAAGTGACAGGGATCAATGAGCAGTTCTTC.

In this sample, this clonotype turned up a few times. The gene calls are TRBV12-5 and TRBJ2-2; possibly TRBD1 for D (6 bases). This CDR3 has 16 amino acids. Between the trimmed V and J ends, which lost 5 bases and 0 bases, there was a span of 13 bases. Germline-derived CDR1 and CDR2 are LGHNT and FRNRAP. The DNA of the CDR3 is TGTGCTAGTGGTCTCGGACAGAGCGCGAACACCGGGGAGCTGTTTTTT. This codes for CASGLGQSANTGELFF.

In DNA, the CDR3 is TGCAGTGAAGACAGGGTTAGCTCCTACGAGCAGTACTTC. It is translated as CSEDRVSSYEQYF. The chain carries TRBV20-1 and TRBJ2-7; the match to TRBD1 covers 7 bases. Germline CDR1 reads DFQATT; CDR2 reads SNEGSKA (reference sequence). CDR3 size: 13 residues. V lost 7 bases to trimming and J lost 0 bases; unmatched junction nucleotides: 6.

There are a few counts of this clonotype. The J gene is TRBJ1-5, the V gene TRBV4-3; weak D call: TRBD1 (5 bases). The CDR3 sequence is 17 residues long. The V end lost 0 bases, the J end lost 4 bases, and 16 bases lay between the germline ends. CDR1 is LGHNA, CDR2 YSLEER, per germline. CDR3 DNA: TGCGCCAGCAGCCAAGACTGGGTCAGTGGGGGGAATCAGCCCCAGCATTTT. It translates to CASSQDWVSGGNQPQHF.

This clonotype showed up just a few times. This chain joins TRBV29-1 and TRBJ1-1, with D unclear. This CDR3 is 12 amino acids long. V lost 7 bases to trimming and J lost 8 bases, with 17 bases between them. In germline, CDR1 is SQVTM, CDR2 ANQGSEA. The CDR3 loop reads CSASFRGSEAFF. In nucleotides, the CDR3 is TGCAGCGCCTCTTTCCGGGGTAGCGAAGCTTTCTTT.

This clonotype was seen many times. The rearrangement uses TRBV5-1 and TRBJ2-1, with TRBD2 matching over 8 bases. V shed 0 bases, J shed 4 bases, and the junction held 3 bases outside the gene matches. There are 15 residues in the CDR3. The germline CDR1 and CDR2 sequences are SGHRS and YFSETQ. Here the CDR3 reads CASSLDAGGYNEQFF. CDR3 nucleotides: TGCGCCAGCAGCTTGGATGCGGGGGGTTACAATGAGCAGTTCTTC. Complete variable domain (other parts from reference TRBV5-1 and TRBJ2-1): KAGVTQTPRYLIKTRGQQVTLSCSPISGHRSVSWYQQTPGQGLQFLFEYFSETQRNKGNFPGRFSGRQFSNSRSEMNVSTLELGDSALYLCASSLDAGGYNEQFFGPGTRLTVL.

This clonotype was seen ten or more times. V usage is TRBV20-1 and J usage is TRBJ2-7; D may be TRBD1 (6 bases). The germline gives CDR1 DFQATT, CDR2 SNEGSKA (reference sequence). This CDR3 spans 12 amino acids. Deletions cut 3 bases from V and 3 bases from J, with 9 bases between. The CDR3: CSASETGYEQYF. CDR3 bases: TGCAGTGCTAGCGAGACAGGCTACGAGCAGTACTTC.

This clonotype was detected a few times. The chain employs TRBV27 and TRBJ2-2, with a weak D call TRBD2 (6 bases). Germline V lookup: CDR1 MNHEY, CDR2 SMNVEV (reference sequence). The CDR3 covers 16 residues. Between the trimmed V and J ends, which lost 5 bases and 7 bases, there was a span of 20 bases. The CDR3 nucleotides are TGTGCCAGCAGTGGGATTACTAGCCCGAAGGGCGGGGAGCTGTTTTTT. Its protein product is CASSGITSPKGGELFF.

The chain is built from TRBV12-3 or TRBV12-4 and TRBJ2-4; 8 bases are shared with TRBD2. Trimming removed 4 bases from V and 8 bases from J; junction bases left unmatched: 7. This CDR3 region has 14 residues. The CDR3 DNA reads TGTGCCAGCAGTTCACCCGGGACTAGTGACATTCAGTACTTC. Translation: CASSSPGTSDIQYF.

This clonotype has more than one count but fewer than ten. The chain has TRBV12-3 or TRBV12-4 and TRBJ1-2; D unresolved. The CDR3 is made up of 13 amino acids. V was shortened by 4 bases and J by 1 base, with 7 bases between the two germline ends. Written as DNA, the CDR3 is TGTGCCAGCAGTTCTACCTTTAACTATGGCTACACCTTC. Translated: CASSSTFNYGYTF.

The chain recombines TRBV3-1 with TRBJ1-6; D gene uncertain. V lost 0 bases to trimming and J lost 7 bases, with 4 bases between them. The CDR3 extends over 13 amino acids. Germline lookup yields CDR1 LGHDT and CDR2 YNNKEL (reference sequence). In nucleotides, the CDR3 is TGTGCCAGCAGCCAAGATGCGAATTCACCCCTCCACTTT. It specifies CASSQDANSPLHF.

This clonotype turned up a few times. The chain recombines TRBV20-1 with TRBJ1-2; D is uncertain. This CDR3 has 10 residues. The germline V gene encodes CDR1 DFQATT and CDR2 SNEGSKA (reference sequence). V lost 5 bases to trimming and J lost 6 bases, with 7 bases between them. The CDR3 nucleotides are TGCAGTGCTGCGTTTCATGGCTACACCTTC. Its protein product is CSAAFHGYTF.

The chain carries TRBV11-3 and TRBJ1-5; D call uncertain. The CDR3 consists of 12 residues. Trimming pared 4 bases from V and 7 bases from J, leaving 8 bases between. Germline V gene sequence: CDR1 SGHNT, CDR2 YENEEA. This chain's CDR3 is CASSSHRQPQHF. The CDR3 coding sequence is TGTGCCAGCAGCTCCCACCGGCAGCCCCAGCATTTT.

J is TRBJ1-4 and V is TRBV5-1, with TRBD1 as a possible D gene (5 bases). V was pared by 1 base and J by 5 bases, with 12 bases between. Germline V gene lookup returns CDR1 SGHRS and CDR2 YFSETQ. The CDR3 contains 15 residues. CDR3 bases: TGCGCCAGCAGCTTGCCGACGGGGGGGAATGAAAAACTGTTTTTT. Protein: CASSLPTGGNEKLFF. Based on the CDR3 plus reference TRBV5-1 and TRBJ1-4, the full variable domain is KAGVTQTPRYLIKTRGQQVTLSCSPISGHRSVSWYQQTPGQGLQFLFEYFSETQRNKGNFPGRFSGRQFSNSRSEMNVSTLELGDSALYLCASSLPTGGNEKLFFGSGTQLSVL.

This chain links TRBV6-5 with TRBJ2-1; D possibly corresponds to TRBD2 (6 bases). Trimming took 4 bases from V and 1 from J, leaving 14 bases between them. Germline V gene lookup returns CDR1 MNHEY and CDR2 SVGAGI. This CDR3 contains 16 residues. The CDR3 DNA is TGTGCCAGCAGTTCTCTGATAGGAGGGTCCTACAATGAGCAGTTCTTC. This encodes CASSSLIGGSYNEQFF.

This clonotype was seen only a few times. This CDR3 reads CASSMISGSGEQFF. For the CDR3, the DNA is TGTGCCAGCAGCATGATTAGCGGGAGCGGTGAGCAGTTCTTC. The chain joins TRBV7-2 to TRBJ2-1, with 9 bases aligning to TRBD2. After removal of 5 bases from V and 9 bases from J, the junction contained 8 bases not matched to a gene. Germline CDR1 reads SGHTA; CDR2 reads FQGNSA. The CDR3 has 14 amino acids. Complete variable domain (other parts from reference TRBV7-2 and TRBJ2-1): GAGVSQSPSNKVTEKGKDVELRCDPISGHTALYWYRQSLGQGLEFLIYFQGNSAPDKSGLPSDRFSAERTGGSVSTLTIQRTQQEDSAVYLCASSMISGSGEQFFGPGTRLTVL.